Below, 27 T cell receptor beta chains from the same sample are listed, as sequenced in a study of OX40 agonist ivuxolimab in advanced cancers. Method: immunoSEQ multiplex PCR; TCRdb's copy keeps in-frame clones and lacks some. Of some 78,000 clones in the sample, more than 70% are singletons; the top ten hold around 0.5%. Sequenced here: CD4+ or CD8+ T cells sorted from blood, sampled in a trial of the OX40 agonist ivuxolimab. The receptors come from an adult with an advanced solid tumor such as melanoma, head and neck, liver or kidney cancer.

The rearrangement uses TRBV19 and TRBJ2-3; possibly TRBD1 for D (5 bases). This CDR3 contains 16 residues. Trimming shortened V by 5 bases and J by 2 bases, and 17 bases separated the two germline ends. In germline, CDR1 is LNHDA, CDR2 SQIVND (reference sequence). DNA for the CDR3: TGTGCCAGTAGTCCGTGGGGCGCCGACCACACAGATACGCAGTATTTT. Protein product: CASSPWGADHTDTQYF.

This clone is a singleton in its sample. The gene calls are TRBV10-3 and TRBJ1-1, with unresolved D. Germline lookup yields CDR1 ENHRY and CDR2 SYGVKD. V was trimmed by 2 bases and J by 3 bases, leaving 4 bases between them. The length of the CDR3 is 12 residues. CDR3 protein: CAISEAYTEAFF. CDR3 nucleotides: TGTGCCATCAGTGAGGCCTACACTGAAGCTTTCTTT.

There are a few counts of this clone. The V call is TRBV5-4, the J call TRBJ1-2, with 8 bases identical to TRBD1. CDR1 and CDR2 (germline): SGHNT, YYREEE (reference sequence). There are 15 residues in the CDR3. V dropped 3 bases and J dropped 1; count of bases not matched to a gene: 5. The CDR3 coding sequence is TGTGCCAGCAGCTCGAGGACAGGGAATAACTATGGCTACACCTTC. It encodes CASSSRTGNNYGYTF.

The chain is built from TRBV5-1 and TRBJ2-5; 10 bases align to TRBD1. Germline assignment: CDR1 SGHRS and CDR2 YFSETQ. V was clipped by 4 bases and J by 2 bases; unmatched bases: 5. The CDR3 consists of 15 residues. CDR3 in amino acids: CASSPGQGFQETQYF. The CDR3 DNA reads TGCGCCAGCAGCCCGGGACAGGGGTTTCAAGAGACCCAGTACTTC.

This sequence joins TRBV27 and TRBJ1-1; possibly TRBD1 for D (5 bases). The CDR3 sequence is 13 residues long. Germline values: CDR1 MNHEY, CDR2 SMNVEV (reference sequence). Deletions cut 2 bases from V and 7 bases from J, with 11 bases between. The CDR3 protein is CASSLNGGSEAFF. CDR3 in DNA: TGTGCCAGCAGTTTAAACGGGGGGAGTGAAGCTTTCTTT.

The chain combines TRBV18 with TRBJ1-1, with D uncertain. Germline V gene lookup returns CDR1 KGHSH and CDR2 LQKENI. This CDR3 region has 15 residues. V was clipped by 3 bases and J by 5 bases, with 16 bases between them. CDR3 amino acids: CASSPRTGGRTEAFF. DNA of the CDR3: TGTGCCAGCTCACCGAGGACGGGCGGGAGGACTGAAGCTTTCTTT.

This chain connects TRBV6-1 to TRBJ2-6; D is perhaps TRBD2 (5 bases). The CDR3 sequence is 14 residues long. CDR1 is MNHNS, CDR2 SASEGT, per germline. V lost 10 bases and J 1 base, leaving 11 bases between the germline ends. CDR3 in amino acids: CATSGLSGANVLTF. CDR3 in DNA: TGTGCCACCTCGGGGTTATCTGGGGCCAACGTCCTGACTTTC.

About this clone: Other nucleotide sequences from this sample produce the same CDR3. The chain combines TRBV5-1 with TRBJ1-3, with a weak D call TRBD1 (5 bases). Trimming removed 1 base from V and 0 bases from J, with 8 bases in between. This CDR3 comprises 15 residues. CDR1 is SGHRS and CDR2 is YFSETQ in the germline V gene. The CDR3 loop is CASSLTGTSGNTIYF. The CDR3 DNA reads as TGCGCCAGCAGCTTGACAGGCACCTCTGGAAACACCATATATTTT.

This clone was recorded only once. The chain joins TRBV6-6 to TRBJ2-1; tentative D call: TRBD1 (6 bases). Trimming took 9 bases from V and 2 from J, leaving 14 bases between them. The CDR3 is 14 amino acids. Germline V gene lookup returns CDR1 MNHNY and CDR2 SVGAGI (reference sequence). As DNA, the CDR3 is TGTGCCAGTCTAGCTGGGGGCCCCTACAATGAGCAGTTCTTC. The encoded protein is CASLAGGPYNEQFF.

The J gene is TRBJ2-3, the V gene TRBV5-1; D not certain. The CDR3 has 16 residues. The V and J ends lost 3 bases and 0 bases respectively, with 14 bases between them. Looked up from germline, CDR1 is SGHRS and CDR2 is YFSETQ. The CDR3 protein is CASSSTGRVSTDTQYF. In nucleotides, the CDR3 is TGCGCCAGCAGCTCCACTGGAAGGGTCAGCACAGATACGCAGTATTTT.

The rearrangement uses TRBV5-6 and TRBJ1-5; no clear D gene. V shed 0 bases and J shed 6 bases, with 10 bases lying between them. Germline V gene sequence: CDR1 SGHDT, CDR2 YYEEEE. The CDR3 consists of 14 residues. The CDR3 coding sequence is TGTGCCAGCAGCTTGGGGGTAAGTGTTCAGCCCCAGCATTTT. It encodes CASSLGVSVQPQHF.

The V gene is TRBV7-6, the J gene TRBJ2-2; D is unclear. The CDR3 spans 16 residues. The V and J ends lost 4 bases and 2 bases respectively, with 14 bases between them. CDR1 is SGHVS, CDR2 FNYEAQ, per germline. The CDR3 bases are TGTGCCAGCAGCTCCAGTAGGCTCAGAAACACCGGGGAGCTGTTTTTT. It yields the protein CASSSSRLRNTGELFF.

V gene TRBV2 combines with J gene TRBJ2-7; 12 bases align to TRBD1. After removal of 3 bases from V and 2 bases from J, the junction contained 2 bases not matched to a gene. The CDR3 contains 15 residues. CDR1 is SNHLY and CDR2 is FYNNEI in the germline V gene. CDR3: CASSDWDRGPYEQYF. DNA of the CDR3: TGTGCCAGCAGTGATTGGGACAGGGGGCCCTACGAGCAGTACTTC.

V usage is TRBV2 and J usage is TRBJ1-2; 10 bases agree with TRBD1. The CDR3 extends over 13 amino acids. Germline V gene lookup returns CDR1 SNHLY and CDR2 FYNNEI. Trimming removed 9 bases from V and 8 bases from J; junction bases left unmatched: 9. The CDR3 region is CARNPGQGKGYTF. CDR3 bases: TGTGCCAGAAATCCGGGACAGGGGAAAGGCTACACCTTC.

The chain combines TRBV9 with TRBJ2-6; D call uncertain. The ends were cut back, 0 bases at V and 0 bases at J, with 13 bases in the middle. The germline CDR1 and CDR2 sequences are SGDLS and YYNGEE. The length of the CDR3 is 18 residues. The CDR3 nucleotides are TGTGCCAGCAGCGTAGCTGGCCCTAGGATCTCTGGGGCCAACGTCCTGACTTTC. Its protein product is CASSVAGPRISGANVLTF. Drawing the rest from reference TRBV9 and TRBJ2-6, the complete variable domain is DSGVTQTPKHLITATGQRVTLRCSPRSGDLSVYWYQQSLDQGLQFLIQYYNGEERAKGNILERFSAQQFPDLHSELNLSSLELGDSALYFCASSVAGPRISGANVLTFGAGSRLTVL.

The chain is built from TRBV6-5 and TRBJ2-2; D call uncertain. Germline V CDR1 and CDR2: MNHEY, SVGAGI. Trimming removed 5 bases at V and 1 base at J, with 2 bases between. The CDR3 consists of 12 residues. In DNA, the CDR3 is TGTGCCAGCAGTCAGAACACCGGGGAGCTGTTTTTT. This encodes CASSQNTGELFF.

The chain combines TRBV9 with TRBJ2-5, with 9 bases aligning to TRBD1. In germline, CDR1 is SGDLS, CDR2 YYNGEE. With V trimmed by 0 bases and J by 11 bases, 8 bases remained unmatched. The CDR3 totals 14 residues. The CDR3 sequence is CASSVDGTGLSQYF. The CDR3 DNA is TGTGCCAGCAGCGTAGATGGGACAGGGTTAAGTCAGTACTTC.

This chain uses TRBV25-1 with TRBJ2-3; D gene uncertain. The CDR3 loop spans 12 amino acids. V shed 3 bases and J shed 9 bases, with 10 bases lying between them. Germline CDR1 and CDR2: MGHDK and SYGVNS. CDR3 loop: CASSEPAKTQYF. The CDR3 DNA sequence: TGTGCCAGCAGTGAGCCCGCGAAGACGCAGTATTTT.

The chain recombines TRBV29-1 with TRBJ1-2, with a possible D match to TRBD1 (5 bases). The V and J ends lost 2 bases and 8 bases respectively, with 15 bases between them. CDR1 SQVTM and CDR2 ANQGSEA come from the germline V gene. The CDR3 extends over 13 amino acids. The CDR3 protein is CSVEQGIKSGYTF. The CDR3 bases are TGCAGCGTTGAACAGGGAATAAAGAGCGGCTACACCTTC.

The V call is TRBV28, the J call TRBJ2-5; 7 positions match TRBD1. Germline CDR1 MDHEN, CDR2 SYDVKM. This CDR3 is 14 amino acids long. With 6 bases clipped from V and 4 bases from J, the junction kept 8 bases outside the gene matches. CDR3 region: CASRYTGAGETQYF. CDR3 in DNA: TGTGCCAGCAGGTATACAGGGGCGGGAGAGACCCAGTACTTC.

V is TRBV15 and J is TRBJ2-5; D could derive from TRBD1 or TRBD2 (7 bases each). V was trimmed by 4 bases and J by 5 bases, leaving 14 bases between them. Germline CDR1 LNHNV, CDR2 YYDKDF (reference sequence). The length of the CDR3 is 14 residues. The CDR3 protein is CATSTRQGGETQYF. DNA of the CDR3: TGTGCCACCAGCACCCGACAGGGAGGGGAGACCCAGTACTTC.

The rearrangement joins TRBV7-2 to TRBJ2-1; the D is unclear. The V gene's germline CDR1 is SGHTA and CDR2 FQGNSA. CDR3 size: 11 residues. V lost 4 bases to trimming and J lost 9 bases, with 7 bases between them. The CDR3 protein is CASSSLVEQFF. The CDR3 coding sequence is TGTGCCAGCAGCTCCCTAGTTGAGCAGTTCTTC.

To note about this clone: Compared with germline, one end of the junction differs, possibly owing to a read error. The J gene is TRBJ2-5, the V gene TRBV11-2; D call uncertain. The germline V gene encodes CDR1 SGHAT and CDR2 FQNNGV. This CDR3 contains 11 residues. The CDR3 region is CASSLEETQYF. The CDR3 DNA reads TGTGCCAGCAGCCTAGAGGAGACCCAGTACTTC.

The genes are TRBV6-6 and TRBJ1-2; D gene ambiguous. Germline V gives CDR1 MNHNY, CDR2 SVGAGI (reference sequence). The length of the CDR3 is 12 residues. V gave up 3 bases and J gave up 4 bases, with 6 bases separating them. CDR3 DNA sequence: TGTGCCAGCAGTTATGGCAGCTATGGCTACACCTTC. Its translation: CASSYGSYGYTF.

This clone was counted only a few times. The CDR3 carries no conserved terminal phenylalanine or tryptophan, so it likely arises from a read error. V usage is TRBV10-3 and J usage is TRBJ1-6; 8 nucleotides align to TRBD1. Looked up from germline, CDR1 is ENHRY and CDR2 is SYGVKD. The CDR3 has 15 amino acids. V shed 3 bases and J 7 bases; nucleotides not matched to a gene: 5. The CDR3 loop is CAISEFGQGNSPLHL. The CDR3 coding sequence is TGTGCCATCAGTGAATTCGGACAGGGAAATTCACCCCTCCACCTT.

The chain carries TRBV7-9 and TRBJ1-3, with D possibly being TRBD1 (5 bases). Germline loops: CDR1 SEHNR, CDR2 FQNEAQ (reference sequence). The CDR3 consists of 15 residues. The ends were cut back, 4 bases at V and 2 bases at J, with 12 bases in the middle. CDR3 DNA: TGTGCCAGCAGCTCCCGGGGGGGGACTGGAAACACCATATATTTT. Residues: CASSSRGGTGNTIYF.

The chain has TRBV5-1 and TRBJ2-5; D is possibly TRBD2 (7 bases). Germline-derived CDR1 and CDR2 are SGHRS and YFSETQ. The CDR3 covers 16 residues. Trimming cost V 4 bases and J 5 bases, with 21 bases left between them. The CDR3 sequence is CASSRTSGGALETQYF. The CDR3 nucleotides are TGCGCCAGCAGCCGAACTAGTGGGGGGGCTCTGGAGACCCAGTACTTC.